Described below is a single T cell receptor beta chain sequence and its context. Some clones are missing from TCRdb's copy, which holds only in-frame ones; the method was immunoSEQ multiplex PCR. The repertoire holds 200,000 to 250,000 clones, around four fifths seen once, with 8% to 11% in the top ten. Seattle's cohort entered during active infection and was followed longitudinally. The record originates from a study of blood T cell repertoires in COVID-19. Study at large: PBMCs, B-cell-depleted T cells, or T cells were the source of the cDNA or gDNA that made up the material.

There are 15 residues in the CDR3. Germline loops: CDR1 SGHNT, CDR2 YYREEE (reference sequence). The J segment lost 4 bases and the V segment lost 0 bases, leaving 0 bases of the junction unmatched. The clonotype was recovered from a woman of 80 years or more with COVID-19, enrolled during active disease. J is TRBJ2-1 and V is TRBV5-4; 11 nucleotides match TRBD2. Sequencing input: peripheral blood. In DNA form, the CDR3 reads TGTGCCAGCAGCTTGGGACTAGCGGGGTACAATGAGCAGTTCTTC. Translated, it gives CASSLGLAGYNEQFF.